What follows describes a single T cell receptor beta chain. Libraries were prepared by immunoSEQ multiplex PCR; TCRdb keeps only in-frame clonotypes and omits some of them. The sample lists 300,000 or so clones; 90% to 95% were seen once. Seattle researchers signed up patients amid active infection and tracked them longitudinally. The sample comes from a study of blood T cell repertoires in COVID-19. Trimming pared 2 bases from V and 0 bases from J, leaving 17 bases between. Germline CDR1 reads SGHTA; CDR2 reads FQGNSA. This CDR3 contains 18 residues. The V gene is TRBV7-2, the J gene TRBJ1-5; D perhaps matches TRBD1 (5 bases). Sequenced sample: peripheral blood. This clonotype was sampled from a woman aged 30 to 39 with COVID-19, enrolled during active disease. The CDR3 region is CASSLRPPDSYSNQPQHF. CDR3 in DNA: TGTGCCAGCAGCTTAAGGCCCCCTGACAGTTATAGCAATCAGCCCCAGCATTTT.